This T cell receptor (beta chain) was documented in a study of tumor-infiltrating lymphocytes in glioblastoma multiforme. TCR beta libraries were built from RNA through three nested multiplex PCR rounds using modified ARM-PCR. MiXCR was run by TCRdb on the multiplex PCR reads, yielding one entry per CDR3 protein. In the table there are 9,000 to 10,000 distinct CDR3 sequences, approximately 70% of which are singletons. With V trimmed by 6 bases and J by 4 bases, 5 bases remained unmatched. The CDR3 has 15 residues. Germline-derived CDR1 and CDR2 are MNHEY and SVGAGI. V is TRBV6-5 and J is TRBJ2-2; 10 positions agree with TRBD2. Sequenced material: brain tumor tissue. This clonotype was sampled from a male donor with glioblastoma. The CDR3 protein is CASRTSGRVTGELFF. The CDR3 DNA is TGTGCCAGCAGGACAAGCGGGAGGGTCACCGGGGAGCTGTTTTTT.